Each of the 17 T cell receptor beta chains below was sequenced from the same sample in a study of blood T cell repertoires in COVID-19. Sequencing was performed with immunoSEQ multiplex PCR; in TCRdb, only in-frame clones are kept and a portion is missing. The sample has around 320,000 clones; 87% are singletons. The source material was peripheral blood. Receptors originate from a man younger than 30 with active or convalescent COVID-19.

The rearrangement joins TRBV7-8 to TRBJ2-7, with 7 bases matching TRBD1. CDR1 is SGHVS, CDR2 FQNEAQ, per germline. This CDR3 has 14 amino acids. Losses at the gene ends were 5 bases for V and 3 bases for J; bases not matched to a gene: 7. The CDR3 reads CASSHRGRGYEQYF. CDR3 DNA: TGTGCCAGCAGCCACAGGGGTAGGGGCTACGAGCAGTACTTC.

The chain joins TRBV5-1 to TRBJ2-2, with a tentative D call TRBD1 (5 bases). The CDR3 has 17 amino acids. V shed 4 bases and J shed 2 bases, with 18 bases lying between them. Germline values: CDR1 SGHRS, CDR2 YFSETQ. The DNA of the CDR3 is TGCGCCAGCAGCCTAAACCATCGACAGAGTAACACCGGGGAGCTGTTTTTT. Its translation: CASSLNHRQSNTGELFF.

In DNA, the CDR3 is TGTGCCAGCAGTGACTCAGGGGACACCAATACGCAGTATTTT. Translation: CASSDSGDTNTQYF. V usage is TRBV6-4 and J usage is TRBJ2-3, with a weak D call TRBD1 (6 bases). The CDR3 has 14 residues. From germline, CDR1 is MRHNA and CDR2 SNTAGT. V was trimmed by 0 bases and J by 7 bases, leaving 11 bases between them.

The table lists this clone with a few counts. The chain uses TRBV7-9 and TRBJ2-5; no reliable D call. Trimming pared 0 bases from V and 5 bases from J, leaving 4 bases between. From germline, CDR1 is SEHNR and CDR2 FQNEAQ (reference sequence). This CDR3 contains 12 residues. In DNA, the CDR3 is TGTGCCAGCAGCTTAGCAGCGGAGACCCAGTACTTC. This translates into CASSLAAETQYF.

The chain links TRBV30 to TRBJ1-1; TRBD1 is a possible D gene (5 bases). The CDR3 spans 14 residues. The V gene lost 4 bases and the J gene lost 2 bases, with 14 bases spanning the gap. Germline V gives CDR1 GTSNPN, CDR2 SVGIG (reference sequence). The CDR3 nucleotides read TGTGCCTGGATCTTTAACAGGCCTAACACTGAAGCTTTCTTT. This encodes CAWIFNRPNTEAFF.

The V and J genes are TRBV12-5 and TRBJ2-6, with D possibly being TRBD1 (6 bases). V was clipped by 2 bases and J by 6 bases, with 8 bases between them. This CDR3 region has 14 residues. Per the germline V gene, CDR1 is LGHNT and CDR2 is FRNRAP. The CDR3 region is CASGLLGQANVLTF. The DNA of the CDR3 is TGTGCTAGTGGTTTGCTGGGACAGGCCAACGTCCTGACTTTC. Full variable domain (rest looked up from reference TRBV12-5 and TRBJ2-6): DARVTQTPRHKVTEMGQEVTMRCQPILGHNTVFWYRQTMMQGLELLAYFRNRAPLDDSGMPKDRFSAEMPDATLATLKIQPSEPRDSAVYFCASGLLGQANVLTFGAGSRLTVL.

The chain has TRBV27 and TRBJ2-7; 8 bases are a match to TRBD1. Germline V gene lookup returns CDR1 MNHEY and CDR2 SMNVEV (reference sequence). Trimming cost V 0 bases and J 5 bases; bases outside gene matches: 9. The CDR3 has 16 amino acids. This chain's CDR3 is CASSLSPGGPVHEQYF. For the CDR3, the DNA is TGTGCCAGCAGTTTATCGCCAGGGGGCCCCGTCCACGAGCAGTACTTC.

CDR3 DNA: TGTGCCAGCAGCTTTGGACAGGGGGCAAACACTGAAGCTTTCTTT. Translation gives CASSFGQGANTEAFF. The chain carries TRBV7-9 and TRBJ1-1, with 11 bases that match TRBD1. Germline CDR1 is SEHNR and CDR2 is FQNEAQ (reference sequence). V lost 3 bases, J lost 2 bases, and 2 bases stayed unmatched. This CDR3 comprises 15 residues.

The CDR3 protein is CATSRDRGELFF. The CDR3 region has the DNA TGTGCCACCAGCAGAGATCGCGGGGAGCTGTTTTTT. The chain uses TRBV15 and TRBJ2-2; D is unresolved. Trimming took 0 bases from V and 7 from J, leaving 3 bases between them. In germline, CDR1 is LNHNV, CDR2 YYDKDF (reference sequence). The CDR3 has 12 amino acids.

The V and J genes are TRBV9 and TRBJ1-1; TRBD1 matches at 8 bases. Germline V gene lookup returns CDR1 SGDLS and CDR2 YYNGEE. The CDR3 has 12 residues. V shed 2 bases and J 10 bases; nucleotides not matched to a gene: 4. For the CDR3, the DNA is TGTGCCAGCAGCGTGACAGGGGAGGGAGCTTTCTTT. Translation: CASSVTGEGAFF.

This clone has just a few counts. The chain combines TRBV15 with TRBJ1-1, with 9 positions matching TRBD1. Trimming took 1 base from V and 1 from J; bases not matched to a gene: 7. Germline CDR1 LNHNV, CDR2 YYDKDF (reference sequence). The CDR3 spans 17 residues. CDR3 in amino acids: CATSRGATGGTNTEAFF. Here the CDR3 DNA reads TGTGCCACCAGCAGAGGGGCGACAGGGGGGACGAACACTGAAGCTTTCTTT.

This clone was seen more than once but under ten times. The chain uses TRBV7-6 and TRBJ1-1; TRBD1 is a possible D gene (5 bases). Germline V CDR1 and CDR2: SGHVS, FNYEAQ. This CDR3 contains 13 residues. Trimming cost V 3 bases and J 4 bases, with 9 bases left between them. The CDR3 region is CASSFGRATEAFF. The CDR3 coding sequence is TGTGCCAGCAGCTTCGGCAGGGCCACTGAAGCTTTCTTT.

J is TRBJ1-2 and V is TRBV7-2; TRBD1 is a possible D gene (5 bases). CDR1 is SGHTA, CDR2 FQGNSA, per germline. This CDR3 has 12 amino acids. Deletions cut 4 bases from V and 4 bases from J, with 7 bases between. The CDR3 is CASSWGLYGYTF. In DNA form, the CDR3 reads TGTGCCAGCAGCTGGGGCCTCTATGGCTACACCTTC.

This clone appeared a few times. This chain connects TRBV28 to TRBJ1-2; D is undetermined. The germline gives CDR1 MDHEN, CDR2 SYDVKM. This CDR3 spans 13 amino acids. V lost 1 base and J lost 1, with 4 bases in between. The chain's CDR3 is CASSLSHNYGYTF. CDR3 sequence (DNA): TGTGCCAGCAGTTTATCACATAACTATGGCTACACCTTC.

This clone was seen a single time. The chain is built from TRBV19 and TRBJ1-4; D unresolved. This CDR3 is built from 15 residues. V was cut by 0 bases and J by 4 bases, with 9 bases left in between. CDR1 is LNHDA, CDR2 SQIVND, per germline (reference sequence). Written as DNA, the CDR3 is TGTGCCAGTAGTATAGATGTGAGGATTAATGAAAAACTGTTTTTT. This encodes CASSIDVRINEKLFF.

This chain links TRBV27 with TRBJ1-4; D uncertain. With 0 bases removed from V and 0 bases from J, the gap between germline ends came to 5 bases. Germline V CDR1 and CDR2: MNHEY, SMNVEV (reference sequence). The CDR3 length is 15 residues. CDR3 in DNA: TGTGCCAGCAGTTTATCGGCAGCAACTAATGAAAAACTGTTTTTT. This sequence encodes CASSLSAATNEKLFF.

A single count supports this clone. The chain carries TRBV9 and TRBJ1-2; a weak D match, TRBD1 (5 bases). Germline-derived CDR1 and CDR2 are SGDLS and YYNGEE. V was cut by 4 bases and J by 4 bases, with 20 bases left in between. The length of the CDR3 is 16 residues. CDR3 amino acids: CASSPDSGGAGYGYTF. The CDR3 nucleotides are TGTGCCAGCAGCCCCGATTCCGGAGGGGCCGGCTATGGCTACACCTTC.